These 21 T cell receptor beta chains share one sample of origin, sequenced in a study of shared clonotypes between healthy human individuals. Profiled with immunoSEQ multiplex PCR; TCRdb holds only in-frame clones, not every one. Of about 1 million clones in the sample, more than 65% were seen once. Specimen: memory CD4+ T cells sorted from blood. Subset: CD45RA-negative fraction. The source is a man younger than 30 in good health.

The V and J genes are TRBV4-2 and TRBJ1-1; the D is unclear. The V end lost 0 bases, the J end lost 5 bases, and 13 bases lay between the germline ends. The germline V gene encodes CDR1 LGHNA and CDR2 YNFKEQ. This CDR3 is 15 amino acids long. The CDR3 nucleotides read TGTGCCAGCAGCCAAGAGTCAGTTCTTGGGACTGAAGCTTTCTTT. Translation: CASSQESVLGTEAFF.

The sample holds one count of this clone. The rearrangement uses TRBV9 and TRBJ2-3, with unresolved D. The CDR3 runs 13 residues. The germline V gene encodes CDR1 SGDLS and CDR2 YYNGEE. V lost 6 bases, J lost 3 bases, and 11 bases lay in between. The CDR3 reads CASNPSGTDTQYF. The CDR3 nucleotides are TGTGCCAGCAACCCGAGTGGTACAGATACGCAGTATTTT.

The V gene is TRBV7-2, the J gene TRBJ2-7; 14 positions match TRBD2. Germline V gene data show CDR1 as SGHTA and CDR2 as FQGNSA. The J segment lost 5 bases and the V segment lost 5 bases, leaving 8 bases of the junction unmatched. The CDR3 is 16 residues long. The CDR3 protein is CASSTRTSGGRDEQYF. CDR3 sequence (DNA): TGTGCCAGCAGCACCCGGACTAGCGGGGGGCGGGACGAGCAGTACTTC.

The chain carries TRBV6-6 and TRBJ2-3; 8 bases are a match to TRBD1. Germline V lookup: CDR1 MNHNY, CDR2 SVGAGI (reference sequence). With 8 bases clipped from V and 4 bases from J, the junction kept 5 bases outside the gene matches. This CDR3 is 13 amino acids long. The CDR3 is CASVDRVADTQYF. The DNA of the CDR3 is TGTGCCAGCGTGGACAGGGTGGCAGATACGCAGTATTTT.

The V gene is TRBV6-5, the J gene TRBJ2-1, with 7 bases identical to TRBD1. This CDR3 comprises 13 residues. The V and J ends lost 8 bases and 9 bases, in that order; junction bases with no gene match: 10. Per germline, CDR1 MNHEY and CDR2 SVGAGI. The CDR3 coding sequence is TGTGCCAGCCGAGGTACAGGGGCCGGTGAGCAGTTCTTC. Protein: CASRGTGAGEQFF.

This clone was picked up one time. This chain uses TRBV29-1 with TRBJ1-2; D is possibly TRBD1 (5 bases). The ends were cut back, 4 bases at V and 0 bases at J, with 15 bases in the middle. The germline V gene encodes CDR1 SQVTM and CDR2 ANQGSEA. This CDR3 is built from 15 residues. CDR3 nucleotide sequence: TGCAGCGTTGGCTTCGCGACAGAAGCTAACTATGGCTACACCTTC. Translating gives CSVGFATEANYGYTF.

This clone was seen only once. This chain joins TRBV15 and TRBJ2-3, with TRBD2 as a possible D gene (6 bases). Germline assignment: CDR1 LNHNV and CDR2 YYDKDF (reference sequence). V lost 0 bases and J lost 10, with 11 bases in between. The CDR3 spans 13 residues. CDR3 bases: TGTGCCACCAGCAGAGAGACGGGGGTTGCGCAGTATTTT. It translates to CATSRETGVAQYF.

The chain carries TRBV4-3 and TRBJ2-7, with D tentatively TRBD1 (6 bases). Trimming removed 5 bases at V and 3 bases at J, with 20 bases between. This CDR3 is built from 16 residues. Germline CDR1 LGHNA, CDR2 YSLEER. The CDR3: CASSETGTPNNYEQYF. In nucleotides, the CDR3 is TGCGCCAGCAGCGAAACCGGGACACCAAATAACTACGAGCAGTACTTC.

A remark on this clone: The sample contains more than one DNA sequence encoding this CDR3. V gene TRBV27 combines with J gene TRBJ2-2; no definite D call. This CDR3 region has 13 residues. Between the trimmed V and J ends, which lost 5 bases and 1 base, there was a span of 5 bases. Germline-derived CDR1 and CDR2 are MNHEY and SMNVEV (reference sequence). CDR3 protein: CASSLRNTGELFF. The CDR3 DNA reads as TGTGCCAGCAGTCTGAGGAACACCGGGGAGCTGTTTTTT.

This clone was detected a few times. V is TRBV6-5 and J is TRBJ2-6; 10 positions match TRBD1. CDR3 length: 15 amino acids. Germline assignment: CDR1 MNHEY and CDR2 SVGAGI. The ends lost 10 bases at V and 6 bases at J; junction bases unmatched: 9. The CDR3 bases are TGTGCCACCCTATCGACAGGGGGCACGGCCAACGTCCTGACTTTC. Translation gives CATLSTGGTANVLTF.

The chain is built from TRBV7-2 and TRBJ1-6; TRBD1 aligns across 7 bases. Germline lookup yields CDR1 SGHTA and CDR2 FQGNSA. The CDR3 covers 17 residues. The ends lost 4 bases at V and 0 bases at J; junction bases unmatched: 6. The CDR3 DNA sequence: TGTGCCAGCAGCTCCTCGGGACAGAGCTCCTATAATTCACCCCTCCACTTT. This gives the protein CASSSSGQSSYNSPLHF.

As concerns this clone: This sample includes further DNA sequences coding for the same CDR3. The J gene is TRBJ1-2, the V gene TRBV7-2, with 8 bases matching TRBD1. The germline V gene encodes CDR1 SGHTA and CDR2 FQGNSA. CDR3 length equals 15 residues. Trimming at V came to 4 bases and at J to 0 bases, leaving 4 bases not matched to a gene. CDR3: CASSSDRGANYGYTF. CDR3 in DNA: TGTGCCAGCAGCTCAGACAGGGGAGCTAACTATGGCTACACCTTC.

The chain combines TRBV10-2 with TRBJ1-2; 8 positions agree with TRBD1. CDR1 and CDR2 from the germline V gene are WSHSY and SAAADI. Germline trimming cut 5 bases from V and 7 bases from J; bases unmatched to any gene: 6. The CDR3 is made up of 13 amino acids. The CDR3 DNA is TGCGCCAGCAGTTACATACAGGGGGGTGGCTACACCTTC. It encodes CASSYIQGGGYTF.

The chain is built from TRBV25-1 and TRBJ2-2; no reliable D call. Per germline, CDR1 MGHDK and CDR2 SYGVNS. The CDR3 sequence is 15 residues long. Trimming shortened V by 7 bases and J by 2 bases, and 14 bases separated the two germline ends. Written as DNA, the CDR3 is TGTGCCAGCAAACGGGCAGGCCTAAACACCGGGGAGCTGTTTTTT. Translating gives CASKRAGLNTGELFF.

V and J are TRBV11-2 and TRBJ2-1; TRBD2 aligns across 9 bases. Germline V gives CDR1 SGHAT, CDR2 FQNNGV. The length of the CDR3 is 17 residues. V trimming: 1 base; J trimming: 8 bases; junction bases outside the gene matches: 12. The CDR3 spells CASSLVGFSGSVDEQFF. In DNA, the CDR3 is TGTGCCAGCAGCTTAGTCGGATTTAGCGGGAGCGTCGATGAGCAGTTCTTC.

The rearrangement links TRBV7-2 to TRBJ1-2, with D perhaps TRBD1 (6 bases). In germline, CDR1 is SGHTA, CDR2 FQGNSA. The CDR3 loop spans 14 amino acids. Trimming shortened V by 1 base and J by 5 bases, and 11 bases separated the two germline ends. In DNA, the CDR3 is TGTGCCAGCAGCTTAGTAGGGGGGACTTATGGCTACACCTTC. Amino acid sequence: CASSLVGGTYGYTF.

This clone was recorded a few times. V usage is TRBV7-9 and J usage is TRBJ2-7; the D gene is possibly TRBD2 (5 bases). Trimming stripped 2 bases from V and 5 bases from J, with 10 bases between. The CDR3 covers 13 residues. Germline loops: CDR1 SEHNR, CDR2 FQNEAQ (reference sequence). CDR3 region: CASSLRGLNEQYF. The DNA of the CDR3 is TGTGCCAGCAGCTTACGCGGGCTCAACGAGCAGTACTTC.

The chain is built from TRBV5-5 and TRBJ2-5; D remains ambiguous. CDR1 and CDR2 (germline): SGHKS, YYEKEE (reference sequence). Trimming shortened V by 4 bases and J by 5 bases, and 12 bases separated the two germline ends. The CDR3 has 13 residues. CDR3 loop: CASSATWPETQYF. The CDR3 bases are TGTGCCAGCAGCGCGACTTGGCCCGAGACCCAGTACTTC.

The V call is TRBV5-4, the J call TRBJ1-3, with 7 bases identical to TRBD1. V was clipped by 4 bases and J by 1 base; unmatched bases: 5. The germline CDR1 and CDR2 sequences are SGHNT and YYREEE (reference sequence). The CDR3 has 15 residues. In DNA form, the CDR3 reads TGTGCCAGCAGCCCGGACAGGACTTCTGGAAACACCATATATTTT. Translating gives CASSPDRTSGNTIYF.

The chain employs TRBV18 and TRBJ2-3; D unresolved. Germline-derived CDR1 and CDR2 are KGHSH and LQKENI. The CDR3 is 14 residues long. Trimming removed 2 bases at V and 4 bases at J, with 10 bases between. The CDR3 region is CASSPSPWADTQYF. For the CDR3, the DNA is TGTGCCAGCTCACCATCCCCCTGGGCAGATACGCAGTATTTT.

The V call is TRBV7-9, the J call TRBJ2-7, with TRBD1 identical over 9 bases. The J segment lost 7 bases and the V segment lost 3 bases, leaving 10 bases of the junction unmatched. CDR1 is SEHNR, CDR2 FQNEAQ, per germline (reference sequence). The CDR3 consists of 15 residues. The CDR3 DNA reads TGTGCCAGCAGCTTGGAAGGACAGGGGAGGTCAGAGCAGTACTTC. Its protein product is CASSLEGQGRSEQYF.